This T cell receptor (beta chain) was identified during a study of T cell responses to AZD1222 COVID-19 vaccine listed by TCRdb under 2021. With respect to the entire study: AZD1222 recipients with second doses at about 4 weeks or about 12 weeks were pooled, because spike-specific TCR depth and breadth did not differ between schedules. Trial participants were enrolled into age subgroups of 18-55, 56-69 and 70-plus years, which contained approximately 150, 28 and 58 TCR-sequenced participants, respectively. TCR sequencing covered more than 230 trial participants: about 210 given two doses of AZD1222 and 26 given two doses of MenACWY control vaccine.

General study outcomes and caveats: The 56-69-year group was small, and its depth increase did not reach significance, likely because of low power. Epitopes outside the regions mutated in the B.1.351 and B.1.1.7 variants were reportedly recognized by nearly half of the unique spike-specific TCRs. Spike-specific TCR breadth and depth rose significantly after two AZD1222 doses compared with day 0 and with MenACWY recipients. Participants were mostly white British, with more females than males. The authors suggested clonal diversity may have been underestimated. Conclusions about previously exposed vaccinees are limited, since just five or six AZD1222 recipients were seropositive for SARS-CoV-2 at baseline. Vaccine-associated CD4 TCRs spanned the whole spike protein, with dominant responses in regions 160-218 and 743-854. Because no day 14 peak-response samples were available, the repertoires could be characterized only after the peak T cell response.

The time point tag for this specimen amounts to: baseline before first vaccination. The vaccinee samples were drawn from two UK trials, COV001 and COV002, one of which was a single-blind randomized controlled phase 2/3 trial testing AZD1222 (ChAdOx1 nCoV-19) in healthy adults. For TCRbeta chain sequencing, PBMC samples from trial participants were taken at day 0 and at day 28 after the second dose. The CDR3 regions of human TCRbeta chains were analyzed by immunosequencing. Processing in the source paper ran as follows. Repertoire TCRs were matched against a reference library of SARS-CoV-2-specific TCRs generated with the MIRA antigen-specificity platform. Breadth meant the fraction of unique TCRs that were SARS-CoV-2-associated, whereas depth meant the fraction of total T cells that were SARS-CoV-2-associated. Each spike-specific TCR was assigned to its reactive spike region and to a CD4 or CD8 class using the MIRA data. Log10-transformed breadth and depth values were compared by one-way ANOVA with Sidak's multiple comparisons tests. This immuneACCESS table, as held by TCRdb, lists in-frame sequences with V and J called but not all clones. Of the missing ones, under half trace to an unresolved V gene in checked studies; the others have no known cause. The DNA gave D and trimming, while V, J and clone size come from that table. The sample yields just over 80,000 clones; about 90% were counted once. The top ten hold 5.7% of the sample.

The germline V gene provides CDR1 SGHRS and CDR2 YFSETQ. Trimming costs V 2 bases and J 2 bases, and their ends lie 25 bases apart. Including the terminal cysteine and phenylalanine, the CDR3 comprises 19 residues. CDR3 DNA is the only sequence kept; it has 57 bases, read in frame from the first base. A note on this clone: The target of this receptor is not known. The record has no base qualities; no much larger clone is one base away.

This sequence uses TRBV5-1 and TRBJ1-1, with the D gene uncertain. The clonotype comes from an adult in good health. The sequenced sample was peripheral blood, obtained on day 0 of AZD1222 vaccination. In nucleotides, the sequence is TGCGCCAGCAGCTTTTCGGCCCGGAGTCCACGGGTGTCCAACACTGAAGCTTTCTTT. It translates to CASSFSARSPRVSNTEAFF.